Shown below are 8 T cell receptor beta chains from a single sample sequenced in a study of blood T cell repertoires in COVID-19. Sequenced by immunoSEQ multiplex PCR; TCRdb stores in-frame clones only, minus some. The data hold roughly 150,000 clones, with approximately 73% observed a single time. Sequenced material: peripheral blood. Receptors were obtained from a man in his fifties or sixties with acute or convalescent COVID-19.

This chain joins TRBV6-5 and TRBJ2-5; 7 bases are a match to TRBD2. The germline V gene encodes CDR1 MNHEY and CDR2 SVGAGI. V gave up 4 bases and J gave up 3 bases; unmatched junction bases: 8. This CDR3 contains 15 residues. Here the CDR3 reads CASSSGAAGKETQYF. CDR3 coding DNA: TGTGCCAGCAGTTCAGGTGCAGCGGGAAAAGAGACCCAGTACTTC.

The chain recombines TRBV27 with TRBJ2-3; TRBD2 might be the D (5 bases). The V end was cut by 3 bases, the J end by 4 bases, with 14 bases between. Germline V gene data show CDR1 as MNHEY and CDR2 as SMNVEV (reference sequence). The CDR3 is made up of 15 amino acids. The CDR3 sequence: CASSFKRGQADTQYF. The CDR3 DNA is TGTGCCAGCAGTTTTAAGCGCGGGCAAGCAGATACGCAGTATTTT.

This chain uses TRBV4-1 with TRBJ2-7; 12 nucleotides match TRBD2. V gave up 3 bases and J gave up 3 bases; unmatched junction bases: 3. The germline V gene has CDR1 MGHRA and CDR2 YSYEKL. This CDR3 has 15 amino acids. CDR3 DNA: TGCGCCAGCAGCCATTCGACTAGCGGGAGCTACGAGCAGTACTTC. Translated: CASSHSTSGSYEQYF.

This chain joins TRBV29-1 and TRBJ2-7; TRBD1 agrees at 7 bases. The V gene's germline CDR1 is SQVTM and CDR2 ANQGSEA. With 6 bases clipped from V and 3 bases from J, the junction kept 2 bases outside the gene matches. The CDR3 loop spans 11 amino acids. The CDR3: CSVNRGYEQYF. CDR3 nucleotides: TGCAGCGTCAACAGGGGCTACGAGCAGTACTTC.

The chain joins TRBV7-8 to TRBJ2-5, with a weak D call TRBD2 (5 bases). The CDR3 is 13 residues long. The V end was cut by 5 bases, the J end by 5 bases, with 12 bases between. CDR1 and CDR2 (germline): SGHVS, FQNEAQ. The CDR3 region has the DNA TGTGCCAGCAGCCGGGATACCAGGGAGACCCAGTACTTC. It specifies CASSRDTRETQYF.

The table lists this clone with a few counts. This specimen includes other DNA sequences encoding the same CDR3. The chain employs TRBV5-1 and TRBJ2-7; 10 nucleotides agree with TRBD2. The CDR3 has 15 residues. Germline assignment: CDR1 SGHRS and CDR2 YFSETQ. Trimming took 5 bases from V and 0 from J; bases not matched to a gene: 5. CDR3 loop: CASSLTSGISYEQYF. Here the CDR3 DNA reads TGCGCCAGCAGTCTTACTAGCGGGATCTCCTACGAGCAGTACTTC.

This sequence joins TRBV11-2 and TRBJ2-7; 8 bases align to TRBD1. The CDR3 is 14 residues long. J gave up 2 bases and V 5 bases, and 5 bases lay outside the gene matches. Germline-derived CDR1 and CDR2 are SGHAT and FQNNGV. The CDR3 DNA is TGTGCCAGCAGCGCAGACAGGGGAACCTACGAGCAGTACTTC. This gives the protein CASSADRGTYEQYF.

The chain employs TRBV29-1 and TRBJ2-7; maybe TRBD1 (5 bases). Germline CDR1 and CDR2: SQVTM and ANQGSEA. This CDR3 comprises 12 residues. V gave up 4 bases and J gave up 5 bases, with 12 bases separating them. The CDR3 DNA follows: TGCAGCGTTGCGCAGGGTAGACACGAGCAGTACTTC. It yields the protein CSVAQGRHEQYF.